The 11 T cell receptor beta chains below were found in one sample sequenced in a study of shared clonotypes between healthy human individuals. Only in-frame clones appear in the TCRdb table, and some are missing; sequencing was by immunoSEQ multiplex PCR. The data show approximately 99,000 clones, with around 68% seen just once and about 25% held by the top ten. Sequencing input: memory CD8+ T cells sorted from blood. Subset indicated: CD45RO+ cells pooled with CCR7-negative TemRA cells. The receptors derive from a woman aged 25 to 45 in good health.

The chain uses TRBV28 and TRBJ2-1; the D gene is possibly TRBD2 (5 bases). Germline V gives CDR1 MDHEN, CDR2 SYDVKM. V was shortened by 8 bases and J by 10 bases, with 9 bases between the two germline ends. The CDR3 has 10 amino acids. CDR3 loop: CASEDCEQFF. In nucleotides, the CDR3 is TGTGCCAGCGAGGACTGCGAGCAGTTCTTC.

This clone was observed many times. This chain joins TRBV6-6 and TRBJ2-5; 8 nucleotides match TRBD1. Looked up from germline, CDR1 is MNHNY and CDR2 is SVGAGI (reference sequence). The V segment lost 2 bases and the J segment 1 base; nucleotides outside the gene matches: 3. The CDR3 has 15 amino acids. This CDR3 reads CASSYGGQAQETQYF. DNA for the CDR3: TGTGCCAGCAGTTACGGGGGACAGGCCCAAGAGACCCAGTACTTC.

CDR3 bases: TGTGCCAGCAGCCTTTCTATGAGACAGGCCTACGAGCAGTACTTC. Encoded protein: CASSLSMRQAYEQYF. The J gene is TRBJ2-7, the V gene TRBV14; perhaps TRBD1 as D (6 bases). Trimming cost V 4 bases and J 2 bases, with 15 bases left between them. This CDR3 is built from 15 residues. Germline CDR1 SGHDN, CDR2 FVKESK.

The chain recombines TRBV28 with TRBJ1-4; TRBD1 agrees at 7 bases. The CDR3 is 14 residues long. The germline V gene encodes CDR1 MDHEN and CDR2 SYDVKM. V shed 5 bases, J shed 8 bases, and the junction held 8 bases outside the gene matches. The CDR3 here is CASSLQGLREKLFF. CDR3 nucleotide sequence: TGTGCCAGCAGTCTACAGGGGTTAAGAGAAAAACTGTTTTTT.

The chain couples TRBV7-2 to TRBJ1-2, with D perhaps TRBD1 (5 bases). The CDR3 consists of 18 residues. V lost 8 bases and J 3 bases, leaving 28 bases between the germline ends. Germline lookup yields CDR1 SGHTA and CDR2 FQGNSA. The CDR3, as DNA: TGTGCCAGCGGGAATCCAGCGATTGACAGTACTGGGGACTATGGCTACACCTTC. Its protein is CASGNPAIDSTGDYGYTF.

V is TRBV6-1 and J is TRBJ2-7; perhaps TRBD2 as D (5 bases). This CDR3 has 15 residues. Germline V gene sequence: CDR1 MNHNS, CDR2 SASEGT. Trimming left V 0 bases short and J 4 bases short, with 13 bases between. In nucleotides, the CDR3 is TGTGCCAGCAGTGAAGCGCTCGGCGGGTCGTACGAGCAGTACTTC. It yields the protein CASSEALGGSYEQYF.

The chain recombines TRBV6-4 with TRBJ1-2; 9 nucleotides align to TRBD1. J lost 1 base, V lost 7 bases, and 7 bases had no gene match. Germline V lookup: CDR1 MRHNA, CDR2 SNTAGT. The CDR3 is 15 residues long. DNA for the CDR3: TGTGCCAGCAAAAAACAGGGGGCCTTTAACTATGGCTACACCTTC. Its translation is CASKKQGAFNYGYTF.

The gene calls are TRBV6-1 and TRBJ1-2; a possible D gene is TRBD1 (5 bases). Germline CDR1 and CDR2: MNHNS and SASEGT. The CDR3 covers 14 residues. Trimming removed 2 bases from V and 5 bases from J, with 12 bases in between. For the CDR3, the DNA is TGTGCCAGCAGTGAACTGGGGCTACTATATGGCTACACCTTC. Amino acid sequence: CASSELGLLYGYTF.

This clone occurred once. V and J are TRBV5-8 and TRBJ1-5; D is undetermined. This CDR3 comprises 15 residues. Deletions cut 4 bases from V and 3 bases from J, with 14 bases between. Germline CDR1 and CDR2: SGHTS and YDEGEE. CDR3 residues: CASSQGYWVNQPQHF. The CDR3 region has the DNA TGTGCCAGCAGCCAAGGGTACTGGGTCAATCAGCCCCAGCATTTT.

This clone was seen just once. The rearrangement links TRBV7-2 to TRBJ1-5; no clear D gene. V was trimmed by 5 bases and J by 1 base, leaving 12 bases between them. The CDR3 length is 15 residues. Germline V gene data show CDR1 as SGHTA and CDR2 as FQGNSA. This CDR3 is CASSPSPLSNQPQHF. DNA of the CDR3: TGTGCCAGCAGCCCTAGCCCCCTAAGCAATCAGCCCCAGCATTTT.

The chain links TRBV5-6 to TRBJ1-5; 9 nucleotides line up with TRBD1. With V trimmed by 7 bases and J by 0 bases, 14 bases remained unmatched. The CDR3 is 18 amino acids. Germline V gene lookup returns CDR1 SGHDT and CDR2 YYEEEE. In DNA form, the CDR3 reads TGTGCCAGCCAATATCCAACAGGGGGCGGACATAGCAATCAGCCCCAGCATTTT. As protein: CASQYPTGGGHSNQPQHF.